Below, 27 T cell receptor beta chains from the same sample are listed, as sequenced in a study of cytomegalovirus exposure and HLA in healthy donors. The protocol was immunoSEQ multiplex PCR, while the TCRdb copy is restricted to in-frame clones and leaves out a portion. In the table there are about 310,000 clones, approximately 85% of which are singletons. Sample: PBMCs. Every receptor here comes from a man aged 30 to 39 in good health and CMV-seronegative.

The chain carries TRBV4-1 and TRBJ1-1; D not certain. V lost 5 bases and J 2 bases, leaving 15 bases between the germline ends. Per the germline V gene, CDR1 is MGHRA and CDR2 is YSYEKL. This CDR3 has 15 amino acids. The CDR3 sequence is CASSSDHPGNTEAFF. CDR3 sequence (DNA): TGCGCCAGCAGCTCTGACCACCCAGGAAACACTGAAGCTTTCTTT.

The V and J genes are TRBV5-4 and TRBJ1-6; D may be TRBD1 (5 bases). CDR1 and CDR2 from the germline V gene are SGHNT and YYREEE (reference sequence). Deletions cut 6 bases from V and 6 bases from J, with 19 bases between. CDR3 length: 16 amino acids. In DNA, the CDR3 is TGTGCCAGCACCACCGGTCCCAGGGAGGGTAATTCACCCCTCCACTTT. Protein: CASTTGPREGNSPLHF.

The chain joins TRBV5-1 to TRBJ2-1; D may be TRBD2 (6 bases). Trimming pared 6 bases from V and 8 bases from J, leaving 15 bases between. Germline loops: CDR1 SGHRS, CDR2 YFSETQ. The CDR3 is made up of 13 amino acids. The CDR3 loop reads CASTRDRSYEQFF. CDR3 coding DNA: TGCGCCAGCACGCGGGACCGTAGCTATGAGCAGTTCTTC. The full variable domain, rest sourced from reference TRBV5-1 and TRBJ2-1, is KAGVTQTPRYLIKTRGQQVTLSCSPISGHRSVSWYQQTPGQGLQFLFEYFSETQRNKGNFPGRFSGRQFSNSRSEMNVSTLELGDSALYLCASTRDRSYEQFFGPGTRLTVL.

The chain carries TRBV18 and TRBJ1-1; D is possibly TRBD1 (5 bases). This CDR3 contains 13 residues. V lost 3 bases and J 5 bases, leaving 10 bases between the germline ends. Germline V CDR1 and CDR2: KGHSH, LQKENI. The chain's CDR3 is CASSPPGLTEAFF. CDR3 coding DNA: TGTGCCAGCTCACCGCCAGGGCTTACTGAAGCTTTCTTT.

The gene calls are TRBV28 and TRBJ2-5; D is ambiguous. Germline assignment: CDR1 MDHEN and CDR2 SYDVKM. There are 13 residues in the CDR3. The V end was cut by 9 bases, the J end by 1 base, with 12 bases between. The CDR3 coding sequence is TGTGCCAGTACACCCATACCCCAAGAGACCCAGTACTTC. Protein: CASTPIPQETQYF.

The chain links TRBV2 to TRBJ1-5, with D perhaps TRBD1 (6 bases). Trimming shortened V by 2 bases and J by 15 bases, and 14 bases separated the two germline ends. The CDR3 consists of 12 residues. In germline, CDR1 is SNHLY, CDR2 FYNNEI. The CDR3 nucleotides read TGTGCCAGCAGTGAAAGCAGGGGCGGTGTGCATTTT. This sequence encodes CASSESRGGVHF.

This clone has a single count. The chain joins TRBV2 to TRBJ1-2; 10 positions agree with TRBD1. This CDR3 is 17 amino acids long. The V and J ends lost 7 bases and 3 bases, in that order; junction bases with no gene match: 14. Per the germline V gene, CDR1 is SNHLY and CDR2 is FYNNEI. The CDR3 spells CASTTPRTGGYDYGYTF. The CDR3 nucleotides read TGTGCCAGCACAACTCCCCGGACAGGGGGTTATGACTATGGCTACACCTTC.

This clone appeared once. V usage is TRBV28 and J usage is TRBJ1-2, with 10 bases lining up with TRBD1. From germline, CDR1 is MDHEN and CDR2 SYDVKM. The CDR3 has 16 residues. The junction had 7 bases not matched to a gene; V was cut back by 2 bases and J by 4 bases. The CDR3 DNA follows: TGTGCCAGCAGTTTAAAGTTCAGGACAGGGGGCTATGGCTACACCTTC. Its protein product is CASSLKFRTGGYGYTF.

This chain uses TRBV5-4 with TRBJ2-2; TRBD2 aligns across 11 bases. Germline V CDR1 and CDR2: SGHNT, YYREEE (reference sequence). This CDR3 is 17 amino acids long. V was clipped by 4 bases and J by 4 bases; unmatched bases: 9. CDR3 sequence reads: CASSDNTSGGRTGELFF. The CDR3 DNA reads as TGTGCCAGCAGCGATAACACTAGCGGGGGCCGCACCGGGGAGCTGTTTTTT.

V usage is TRBV2 and J usage is TRBJ2-5, with 11 bases matching TRBD2. The ends lost 3 bases at V and 2 bases at J; junction bases unmatched: 14. This CDR3 is 19 amino acids long. Germline CDR1 is SNHLY and CDR2 is FYNNEI. DNA of the CDR3: TGTGCCAGCAGTGACCACGACGGGGCTAGCGGGGGGCCGCAAGAGACCCAGTACTTC. It yields the protein CASSDHDGASGGPQETQYF.

This chain uses TRBV2 with TRBJ1-4; no reliable D call. The CDR3 covers 15 residues. In germline, CDR1 is SNHLY, CDR2 FYNNEI. V was clipped by 6 bases and J by 2 bases, with 13 bases between them. CDR3 protein: CASSSQIGTNEKLFF. The CDR3 DNA follows: TGTGCCAGCAGCTCTCAGATCGGGACTAATGAAAAACTGTTTTTT.

The J gene is TRBJ2-3, the V gene TRBV4-2; 10 bases are shared with TRBD2. CDR1 LGHNA and CDR2 YNFKEQ come from the germline V gene. CDR3 length: 18 residues. V trimming: 0 bases; J trimming: 0 bases; junction bases outside the gene matches: 6. CDR3 bases: TGTGCCAGCAGCCAAGATCTTGTAGCGGGGGGTAGCACAGATACGCAGTATTTT. It yields the protein CASSQDLVAGGSTDTQYF.

The chain links TRBV11-3 to TRBJ2-5; D is perhaps TRBD2 (6 bases). The V and J ends lost 2 bases and 5 bases respectively, with 9 bases between them. CDR1 SGHNT and CDR2 YENEEA come from the germline V gene. The CDR3 consists of 13 residues. The CDR3 coding sequence is TGTGCCAGCAGCTTAACGGGGGTGGAGACCCAGTACTTC. Its protein is CASSLTGVETQYF.

There are a few counts of this clone. V is TRBV2 and J is TRBJ1-2, with TRBD1 matching 7 bases. This CDR3 comprises 13 residues. Germline V gene data show CDR1 as SNHLY and CDR2 as FYNNEI. Trimming at V came to 6 bases and at J to 6 bases, leaving 7 bases not matched to a gene. The CDR3 loop reads CASSETGRHGYTF. The CDR3 nucleotides read TGTGCCAGCAGCGAGACAGGGAGACATGGCTACACCTTC.

This chain links TRBV27 with TRBJ1-1; TRBD1 matches 8 bases. From germline, CDR1 is MNHEY and CDR2 SMNVEV (reference sequence). Trimming cost V 4 bases and J 5 bases; bases outside gene matches: 9. This CDR3 is 15 amino acids long. CDR3: CASSSQGARWTEAFF. The CDR3 DNA reads TGTGCCAGCAGTTCTCAGGGGGCGCGATGGACTGAAGCTTTCTTT.

This chain uses TRBV5-1 with TRBJ1-1; TRBD1 might be the D (6 bases). Per the germline V gene, CDR1 is SGHRS and CDR2 is YFSETQ. The V gene lost 3 bases and the J gene lost 0 bases, with 12 bases spanning the gap. CDR3 length equals 15 residues. The CDR3, as DNA: TGCGCCAGCAGCTACTCGGACAGTTTGAACACTGAAGCTTTCTTT. It yields the protein CASSYSDSLNTEAFF.

The J gene is TRBJ1-2, the V gene TRBV7-9; no reliable D call. The ends were cut back, 5 bases at V and 4 bases at J, with 8 bases in the middle. This CDR3 has 12 amino acids. Germline lookup yields CDR1 SEHNR and CDR2 FQNEAQ (reference sequence). The CDR3 nucleotides are TGTGCCAGCAGCAGAGGTGCCTATGGCTACACCTTC. It codes for CASSRGAYGYTF.

The V and J genes are TRBV19 and TRBJ1-2; possibly TRBD1 for D (5 bases). This CDR3 spans 16 amino acids. V lost 1 base and J 7 bases, leaving 19 bases between the germline ends. Germline CDR1 LNHDA, CDR2 SQIVND (reference sequence). The chain's CDR3 is CASSIGDFSGVTGYTF. CDR3 sequence (DNA): TGTGCCAGTAGTATAGGCGACTTCTCGGGGGTGACTGGCTACACCTTC. Together with reference TRBV19 and TRBJ1-2, the CDR3 gives the full variable domain: DGGITQSPKYLFRKEGQNVTLSCEQNLNHDAMYWYRQDPGQGLRLIYYSQIVNDFQKGDIAEGYSVSREKKESFPLTVTSAQKNPTAFYLCASSIGDFSGVTGYTFGSGTRLTVV.

The chain combines TRBV25-1 with TRBJ2-1; D might be TRBD1 (6 bases). CDR1 and CDR2 from the germline V gene are MGHDK and SYGVNS. The CDR3 is 18 amino acids. The ends were cut back, 4 bases at V and 0 bases at J, with 19 bases in the middle. CDR3 region: CASSGQAGFSVSYNEQFF. Written as DNA, the CDR3 is TGTGCCAGCAGTGGACAGGCCGGTTTTTCTGTCTCCTACAATGAGCAGTTCTTC.

The chain has TRBV5-6 and TRBJ2-5; 10 nucleotides match TRBD1. The CDR3 runs to 15 residues. The V gene end was trimmed by 5 bases and the J gene end by 5 bases; junction bases not matched to a gene: 9. Germline loops: CDR1 SGHDT, CDR2 YYEEEE. This chain's CDR3 is CASSTPGQGRETQYF. In DNA, the CDR3 is TGTGCCAGCAGTACTCCGGGACAGGGGCGGGAGACCCAGTACTTC.

The chain has TRBV6-5 and TRBJ2-7, with 7 positions matching TRBD1. In germline, CDR1 is MNHEY, CDR2 SVGAGI. This CDR3 contains 14 residues. Trimming cost V 5 bases and J 4 bases; bases outside gene matches: 8. CDR3 in amino acids: CASSERNRGYEQYF. For the CDR3, the DNA is TGTGCCAGCAGTGAACGTAACAGGGGTTACGAGCAGTACTTC.

The chain recombines TRBV25-1 with TRBJ2-1; the match to TRBD2 covers 12 bases. CDR3 size: 17 residues. CDR1 and CDR2 from the germline V gene are MGHDK and SYGVNS. The trim removed 3 bases at V and 1 base at J, leaving 4 bases unmatched. This CDR3 is CASSDATSGGSYNEQFF. The CDR3 DNA reads TGTGCCAGCAGTGACGCAACTAGCGGGGGGTCCTACAATGAGCAGTTCTTC.

The chain joins TRBV7-9 to TRBJ1-1, with 7 bases aligning to TRBD1. The germline V gene has CDR1 SEHNR and CDR2 FQNEAQ (reference sequence). V trimming: 5 bases; J trimming: 3 bases; junction bases outside the gene matches: 6. The CDR3 contains 14 residues. The CDR3 loop reads CASSRGGWDTEAFF. The CDR3 nucleotides are TGTGCCAGCAGCCGAGGGGGCTGGGACACTGAAGCTTTCTTT. Together with reference TRBV7-9 and TRBJ1-1, the CDR3 gives the full variable domain: DTGVSQNPRHKITKRGQNVTFRCDPISEHNRLYWYRQTLGQGPEFLTYFQNEAQLEKSRLLSDRFSAERPKGSFSTLEIQRTEQGDSAMYLCASSRGGWDTEAFFGQGTRLTVV.

The chain uses TRBV9 and TRBJ2-2; 7 bases are shared with TRBD2. V gave up 1 base and J gave up 3 bases; unmatched junction bases: 6. The CDR3 extends over 16 amino acids. Germline CDR1 and CDR2: SGDLS and YYNGEE. CDR3 coding DNA: TGTGCCAGCAGCGTAAGTGGAGGGAGGGACACCGGGGAGCTGTTTTTT. It specifies CASSVSGGRDTGELFF.

The chain recombines TRBV7-8 with TRBJ2-5; D call uncertain. V lost 0 bases to trimming and J lost 4 bases, with 12 bases between them. Germline CDR1 is SGHVS and CDR2 is FQNEAQ. CDR3 size: 15 residues. CDR3 protein: CASSLARLPGETQYF. The CDR3 nucleotides are TGTGCCAGCAGCTTAGCCCGACTGCCCGGAGAGACCCAGTACTTC.

Only a few counts were recorded for this clone. The rearrangement links TRBV19 to TRBJ2-7, with D possibly TRBD1 on 6 matching bases. This CDR3 contains 12 residues. Germline CDR1 and CDR2: LNHDA and SQIVND (reference sequence). The V end was cut by 7 bases, the J end by 6 bases, with 13 bases between. The CDR3: CASNTGYSEQYF. CDR3 nucleotides: TGTGCCAGTAATACAGGGTACTCCGAGCAGTACTTC.

The CDR3 spells CASSFRGGVYEQYF. As DNA, the CDR3 is TGTGCCAGCAGTTTCCGGGGGGGCGTGTACGAGCAGTACTTC. This chain links TRBV27 with TRBJ2-7, with 8 bases lining up with TRBD2. Germline loops: CDR1 MNHEY, CDR2 SMNVEV (reference sequence). CDR3 length: 14 residues. Trimming took 3 bases from V and 4 from J; bases not matched to a gene: 5.